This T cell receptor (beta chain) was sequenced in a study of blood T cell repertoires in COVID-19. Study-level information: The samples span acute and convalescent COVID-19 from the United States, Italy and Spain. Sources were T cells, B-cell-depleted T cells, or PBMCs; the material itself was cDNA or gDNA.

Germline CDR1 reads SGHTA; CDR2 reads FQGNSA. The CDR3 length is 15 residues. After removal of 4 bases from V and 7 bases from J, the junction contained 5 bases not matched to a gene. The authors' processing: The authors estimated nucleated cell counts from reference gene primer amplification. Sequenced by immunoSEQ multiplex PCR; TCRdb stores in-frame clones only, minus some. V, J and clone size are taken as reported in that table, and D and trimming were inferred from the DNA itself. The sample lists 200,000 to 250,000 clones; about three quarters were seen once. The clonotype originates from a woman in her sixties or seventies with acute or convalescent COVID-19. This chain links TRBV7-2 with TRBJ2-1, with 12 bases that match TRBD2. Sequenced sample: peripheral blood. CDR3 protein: CASSYLAGGENEQFF. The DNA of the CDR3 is TGTGCCAGCAGCTACCTAGCGGGGGGGGAGAATGAGCAGTTCTTC.